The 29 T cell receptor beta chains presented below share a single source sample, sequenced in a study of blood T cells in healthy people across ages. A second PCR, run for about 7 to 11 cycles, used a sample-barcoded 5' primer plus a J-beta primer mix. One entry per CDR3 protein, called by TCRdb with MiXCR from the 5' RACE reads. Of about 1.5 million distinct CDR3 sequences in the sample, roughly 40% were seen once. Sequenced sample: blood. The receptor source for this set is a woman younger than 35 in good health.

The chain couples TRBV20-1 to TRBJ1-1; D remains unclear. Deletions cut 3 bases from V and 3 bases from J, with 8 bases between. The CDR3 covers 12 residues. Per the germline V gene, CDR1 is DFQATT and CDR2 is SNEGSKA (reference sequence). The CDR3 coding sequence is TGCAGTGCTAGTAGTCCGGACACTGAAGCTTTCTTT. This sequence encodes CSASSPDTEAFF.

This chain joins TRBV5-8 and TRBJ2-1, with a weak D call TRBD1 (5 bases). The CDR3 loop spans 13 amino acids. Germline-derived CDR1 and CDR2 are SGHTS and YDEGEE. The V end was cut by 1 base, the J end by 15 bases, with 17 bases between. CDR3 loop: CASSLLDGQGLFF. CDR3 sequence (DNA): TGTGCCAGCAGCTTGCTTGATGGGCAGGGTCTGTTCTTC.

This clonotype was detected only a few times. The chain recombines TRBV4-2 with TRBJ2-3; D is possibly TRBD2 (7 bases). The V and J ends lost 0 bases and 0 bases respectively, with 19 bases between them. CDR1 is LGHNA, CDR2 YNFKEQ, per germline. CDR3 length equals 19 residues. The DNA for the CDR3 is TGTGCCAGCAGCCAAGAGGCCTCGCGGGGGCCCTTTAGCACAGATACGCAGTATTTT. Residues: CASSQEASRGPFSTDTQYF.

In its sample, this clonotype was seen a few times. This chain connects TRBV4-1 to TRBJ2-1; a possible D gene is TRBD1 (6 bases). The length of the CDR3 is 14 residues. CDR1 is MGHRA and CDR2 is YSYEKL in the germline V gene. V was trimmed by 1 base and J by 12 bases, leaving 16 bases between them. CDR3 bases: TGCGCCAGCAGCCAAGTACTGGGGGACATGGGGCAGTTCTTC. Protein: CASSQVLGDMGQFF.

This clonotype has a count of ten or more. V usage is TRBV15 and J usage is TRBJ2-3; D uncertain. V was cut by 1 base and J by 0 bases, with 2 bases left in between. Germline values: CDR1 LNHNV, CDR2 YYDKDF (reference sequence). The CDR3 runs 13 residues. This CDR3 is CATSRGSTDTQYF. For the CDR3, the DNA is TGTGCCACCAGCAGAGGTAGCACAGATACGCAGTATTTT.

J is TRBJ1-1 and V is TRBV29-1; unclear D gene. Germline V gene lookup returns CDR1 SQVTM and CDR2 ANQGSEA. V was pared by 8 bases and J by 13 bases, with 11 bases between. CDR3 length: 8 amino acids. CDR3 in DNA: TGCAGCTCCGACTTGGGTTTCTTT. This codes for CSSDLGFF.

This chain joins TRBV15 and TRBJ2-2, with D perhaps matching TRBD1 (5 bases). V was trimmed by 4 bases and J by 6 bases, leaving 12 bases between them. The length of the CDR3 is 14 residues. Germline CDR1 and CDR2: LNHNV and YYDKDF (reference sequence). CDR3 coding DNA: TGTGCCACCAGCAAGGACACTACACCCGGGGAGCTGTTTTTT. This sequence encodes CATSKDTTPGELFF. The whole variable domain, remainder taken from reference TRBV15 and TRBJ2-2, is DAMVIQNPRYQVTQFGKPVTLSCSQTLNHNVMYWYQQKSSQAPKLLFHYYDKDFNNEADTPDNFQSRRPNTSFCFLDIRSPGLGDTAMYLCATSKDTTPGELFFGEGSRLTVL.

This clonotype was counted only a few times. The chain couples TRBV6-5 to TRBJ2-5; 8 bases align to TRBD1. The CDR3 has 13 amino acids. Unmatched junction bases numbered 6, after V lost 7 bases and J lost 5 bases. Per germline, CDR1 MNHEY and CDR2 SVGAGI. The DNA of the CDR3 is TGTGCCAGCACCCGACAGGGGTGGGAGACCCAGTACTTC. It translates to CASTRQGWETQYF.

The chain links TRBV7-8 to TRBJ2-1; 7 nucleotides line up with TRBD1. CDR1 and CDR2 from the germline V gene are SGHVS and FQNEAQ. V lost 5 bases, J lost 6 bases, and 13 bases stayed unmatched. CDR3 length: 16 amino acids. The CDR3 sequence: CASSPRTGDASNEQFF. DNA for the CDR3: TGTGCCAGCAGCCCCCGTACAGGGGATGCGAGCAATGAGCAGTTCTTC.

In nucleotides, the CDR3 is TGCGCCAGCAGCCCTTGGGATTCAGGCAATGAGCAGTTCTTC. This encodes CASSPWDSGNEQFF. This chain uses TRBV5-1 with TRBJ2-1; D gene uncertain. Trimming cost V 4 bases and J 6 bases, with 14 bases left between them. CDR1 and CDR2 (germline): SGHRS, YFSETQ. CDR3 size: 14 residues.

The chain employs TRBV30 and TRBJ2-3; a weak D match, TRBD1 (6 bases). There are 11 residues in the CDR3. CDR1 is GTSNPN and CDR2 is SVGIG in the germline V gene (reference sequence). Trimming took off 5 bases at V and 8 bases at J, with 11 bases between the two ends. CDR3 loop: CAWDLGGTQYF. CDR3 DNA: TGTGCCTGGGACCTAGGGGGTACGCAGTATTTT.

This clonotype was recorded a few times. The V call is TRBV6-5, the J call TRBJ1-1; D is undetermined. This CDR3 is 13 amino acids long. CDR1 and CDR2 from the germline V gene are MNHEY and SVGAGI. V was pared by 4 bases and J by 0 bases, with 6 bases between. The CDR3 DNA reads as TGTGCCAGCAGTTCCAACATGAACACTGAAGCTTTCTTT. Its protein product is CASSSNMNTEAFF.

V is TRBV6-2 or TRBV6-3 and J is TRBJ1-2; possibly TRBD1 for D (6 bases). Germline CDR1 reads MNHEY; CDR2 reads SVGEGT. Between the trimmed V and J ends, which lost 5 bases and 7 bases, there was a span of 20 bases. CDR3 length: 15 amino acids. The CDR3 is CASSRKHGDKGGYTF. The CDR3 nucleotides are TGTGCCAGCAGTCGCAAACACGGGGACAAAGGTGGCTACACCTTC.

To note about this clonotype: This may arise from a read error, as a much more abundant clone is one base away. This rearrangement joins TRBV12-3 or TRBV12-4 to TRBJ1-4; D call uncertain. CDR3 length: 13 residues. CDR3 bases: TGTACCAGCCATTCCGGGCCTGGGGAAAAACTGTTTTTT. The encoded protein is CTSHSGPGEKLFF.

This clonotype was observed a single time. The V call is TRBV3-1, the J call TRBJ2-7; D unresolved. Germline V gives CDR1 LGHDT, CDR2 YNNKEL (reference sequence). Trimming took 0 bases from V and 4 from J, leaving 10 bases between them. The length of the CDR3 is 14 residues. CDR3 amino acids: CASSQDLNGYEQYF. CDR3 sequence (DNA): TGTGCCAGCAGCCAAGATCTTAACGGGTACGAGCAGTACTTC.

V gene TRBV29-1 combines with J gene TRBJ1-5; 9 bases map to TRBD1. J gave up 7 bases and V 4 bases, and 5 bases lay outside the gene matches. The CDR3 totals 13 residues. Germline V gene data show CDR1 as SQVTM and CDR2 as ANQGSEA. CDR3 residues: CSVGGTGRQPQHF. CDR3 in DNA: TGCAGCGTTGGTGGGACAGGGAGGCAGCCCCAGCATTTT.

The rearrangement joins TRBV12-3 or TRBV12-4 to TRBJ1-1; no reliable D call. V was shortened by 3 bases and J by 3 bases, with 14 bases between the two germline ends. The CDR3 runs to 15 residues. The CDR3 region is CASSFSEPGYTEAFF. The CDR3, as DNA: TGTGCCAGCAGTTTTTCCGAACCGGGGTACACTGAAGCTTTCTTT.

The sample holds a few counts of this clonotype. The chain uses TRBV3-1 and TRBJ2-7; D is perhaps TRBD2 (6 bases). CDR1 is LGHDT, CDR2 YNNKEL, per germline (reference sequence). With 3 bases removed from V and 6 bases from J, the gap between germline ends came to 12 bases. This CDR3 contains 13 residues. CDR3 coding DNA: TGTGCCAGCAGCCAGGGATTTAGCGGCGAGCAGTACTTC. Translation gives CASSQGFSGEQYF.

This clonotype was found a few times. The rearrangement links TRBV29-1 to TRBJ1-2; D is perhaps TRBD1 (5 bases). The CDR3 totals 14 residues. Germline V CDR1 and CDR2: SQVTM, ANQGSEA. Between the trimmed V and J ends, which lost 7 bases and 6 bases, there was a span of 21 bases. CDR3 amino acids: CSAQKPAGQDGYTF. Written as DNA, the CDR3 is TGCAGCGCCCAAAAGCCCGCAGGGCAGGATGGCTACACCTTC.

The CDR3 nucleotides read TGTGCCAGCAGTTTATATCCCGGACCAGGCCAGCCCCAGCATTTT. This encodes CASSLYPGPGQPQHF. The V call is TRBV27, the J call TRBJ1-5, with D unclear. Germline loops: CDR1 MNHEY, CDR2 SMNVEV (reference sequence). The CDR3 spans 15 residues. V was pared by 1 base and J by 7 bases, with 14 bases between.

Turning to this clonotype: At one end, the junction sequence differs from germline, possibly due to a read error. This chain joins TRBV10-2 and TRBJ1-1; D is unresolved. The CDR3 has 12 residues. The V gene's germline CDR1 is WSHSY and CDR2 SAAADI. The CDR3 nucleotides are TGCACCAGCAGTCAATTGAACACTGAAGCTTTCTTT. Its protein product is CTSSQLNTEAFF.

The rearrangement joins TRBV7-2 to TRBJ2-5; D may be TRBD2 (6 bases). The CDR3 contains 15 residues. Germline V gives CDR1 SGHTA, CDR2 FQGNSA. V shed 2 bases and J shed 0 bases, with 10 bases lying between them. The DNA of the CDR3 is TGTGCCAGCAGCTTATCGCGGGACTACCAAGAGACCCAGTACTTC. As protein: CASSLSRDYQETQYF.

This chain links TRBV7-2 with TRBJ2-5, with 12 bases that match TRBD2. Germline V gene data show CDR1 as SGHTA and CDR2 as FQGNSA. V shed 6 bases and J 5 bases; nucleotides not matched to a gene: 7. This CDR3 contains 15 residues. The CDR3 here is CASRNRLAGVETQYF. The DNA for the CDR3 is TGTGCCAGCAGAAACCGACTAGCGGGAGTGGAGACCCAGTACTTC.

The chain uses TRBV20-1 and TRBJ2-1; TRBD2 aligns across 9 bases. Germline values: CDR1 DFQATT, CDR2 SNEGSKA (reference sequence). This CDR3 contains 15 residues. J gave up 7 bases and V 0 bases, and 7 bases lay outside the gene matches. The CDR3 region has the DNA TGCAGTGCTAGAGATCCCGCGGGAGGGGGGAATGAGCAGTTCTTC. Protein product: CSARDPAGGGNEQFF.

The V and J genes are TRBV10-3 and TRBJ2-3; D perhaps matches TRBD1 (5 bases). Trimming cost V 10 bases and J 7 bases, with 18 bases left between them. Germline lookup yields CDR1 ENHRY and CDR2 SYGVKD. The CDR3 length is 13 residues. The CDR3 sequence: CATRAGNSNTQYF. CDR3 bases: TGTGCCACCAGAGCAGGGAACTCAAATACGCAGTATTTT.

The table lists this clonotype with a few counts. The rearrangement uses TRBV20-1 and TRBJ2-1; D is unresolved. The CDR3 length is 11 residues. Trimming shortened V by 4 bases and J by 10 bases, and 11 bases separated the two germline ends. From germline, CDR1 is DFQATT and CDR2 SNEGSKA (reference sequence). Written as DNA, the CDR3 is TGCAGTGCTACTACACCCACGGAGCAGTTCTTC. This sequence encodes CSATTPTEQFF.

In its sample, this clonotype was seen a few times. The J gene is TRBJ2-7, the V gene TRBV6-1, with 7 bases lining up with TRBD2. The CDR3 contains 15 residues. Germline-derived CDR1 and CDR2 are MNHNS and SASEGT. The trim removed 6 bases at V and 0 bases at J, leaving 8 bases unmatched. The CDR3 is CASRALAESSYEQYF. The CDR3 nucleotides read TGTGCCAGCAGAGCTCTAGCGGAGAGCTCCTACGAGCAGTACTTC.

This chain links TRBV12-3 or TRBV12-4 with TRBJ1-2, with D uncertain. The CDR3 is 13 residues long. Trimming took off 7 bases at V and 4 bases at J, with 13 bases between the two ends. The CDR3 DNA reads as TGTGCCAGCACCCTCGGGTTCCTCTATGGCTACACCTTC. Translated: CASTLGFLYGYTF.

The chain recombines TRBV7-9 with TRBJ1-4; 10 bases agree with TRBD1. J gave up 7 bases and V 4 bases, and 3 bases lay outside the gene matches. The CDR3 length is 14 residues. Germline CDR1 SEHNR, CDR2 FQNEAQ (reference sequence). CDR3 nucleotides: TGTGCCAGCAGCTGGGACAGGGGACGTGAAAAACTGTTTTTT. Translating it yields CASSWDRGREKLFF.